Below are 30 T cell receptor beta chains sequenced from a single sample in a study of radiotherapy plus CTLA-4 blockade in lung cancer. The assay was immunoSEQ multiplex PCR, and TCRdb's table has in-frame clones only and misses some. There are around 99,000 clones in the sample; around 88% occur only once, and approximately 5% lies in the top ten. Material: peripheral blood, obtained from a patient treated with radiotherapy plus ipilimumab. These receptors all stem from a human donor with non-small cell lung cancer that progressed on radiotherapy plus ipilimumab.

The genes are TRBV7-9 and TRBJ2-7; maybe TRBD1 (6 bases). CDR3 length equals 15 residues. V was shortened by 2 bases and J by 2 bases, with 13 bases between the two germline ends. Germline-derived CDR1 and CDR2 are SEHNR and FQNEAQ (reference sequence). The CDR3 loop is CASSLWRTATYEQYF. In DNA form, the CDR3 reads TGTGCCAGCAGCTTATGGCGGACAGCAACCTACGAGCAGTACTTC. The full variable domain, in which reference TRBV7-9 and TRBJ2-7 provide the parts outside the CDR3, is DTGVSQNPRHKITKRGQNVTFRCDPISEHNRLYWYRQTLGQGPEFLTYFQNEAQLEKSRLLSDRFSAERPKGSFSTLEIQRTEQGDSAMYLCASSLWRTATYEQYFGPGTRLTVT.

The chain joins TRBV11-3 to TRBJ2-6; D might be TRBD1 or TRBD2, each matching 6 bases. The CDR3 has 18 amino acids. Germline V gives CDR1 SGHNT, CDR2 YENEEA. The V end was cut by 4 bases, the J end by 2 bases, with 18 bases between. CDR3 coding DNA: TGTGCCAGCAGCTACGACGGGGGCGCGGTGCCTGGGGCCAACGTCCTGACTTTC. This translates into CASSYDGGAVPGANVLTF.

The chain couples TRBV5-1 to TRBJ2-3; D remains ambiguous. Trimming removed 0 bases from V and 0 bases from J, with 17 bases in between. Per germline, CDR1 SGHRS and CDR2 YFSETQ. This CDR3 is 18 amino acids long. CDR3 nucleotides: TGCGCCAGCAGCTTGGGGTGGTCGGCAATGGGGAGCACAGATACGCAGTATTTT. This translates into CASSLGWSAMGSTDTQYF.

The V gene is TRBV11-3, the J gene TRBJ2-1, with 7 bases that match TRBD1. CDR1 and CDR2 from the germline V gene are SGHNT and YENEEA. This CDR3 is 16 amino acids long. V gave up 5 bases and J gave up 5 bases; unmatched junction bases: 12. CDR3 DNA: TGTGCCAGCAGCCCAGGGGGACAGTTGCGTGACAATGAGCAGTTCTTC. This encodes CASSPGGQLRDNEQFF. Full variable domain (rest looked up from reference TRBV11-3 and TRBJ2-1): EAGVVQSPRYKIIEKKQPVAFWCNPISGHNTLYWYLQNLGQGPELLIRYENEEAVDDSQLPKDRFSAERLKGVDSTLKIQPAELGDSAVYLCASSPGGQLRDNEQFFGPGTRLTVL.

The chain combines TRBV2 with TRBJ1-5; TRBD1 matches 7 bases. From germline, CDR1 is SNHLY and CDR2 FYNNEI. V shed 5 bases, J shed 2 bases, and the junction held 6 bases outside the gene matches. The CDR3 has 15 residues. In nucleotides, the CDR3 is TGTGCCAGCAGTCCGACAGGGCTGGGCAATCAGCCCCAGCATTTT. Translating it yields CASSPTGLGNQPQHF.

The chain couples TRBV7-9 to TRBJ2-7; no reliable D call. The V end was cut by 0 bases, the J end by 5 bases, with 5 bases between. Germline lookup yields CDR1 SEHNR and CDR2 FQNEAQ (reference sequence). The CDR3 covers 12 residues. CDR3 sequence (DNA): TGTGCCAGCAGCTTAGCGGTCCACGAGCAGTACTTC. It translates to CASSLAVHEQYF.

The V gene is TRBV6-1, the J gene TRBJ2-5, with 9 bases fitting TRBD2. The J call may be in error: the DNA end matches TRBJ2-7 better. This CDR3 region has 12 residues. Germline V gives CDR1 MNHNS, CDR2 SASEGT. CDR3 in DNA: TGTGCCAGCAGTGTAGCGGGAGACGAGCAGTACTTC. Amino acid sequence: CASSVAGDEQYF.

This rearrangement joins TRBV10-2 to TRBJ2-1; D perhaps matches TRBD2 (6 bases). CDR1 is WSHSY, CDR2 SAAADI, per germline. The CDR3 loop spans 15 amino acids. Between the trimmed V and J ends, which lost 0 bases and 7 bases, there was a span of 13 bases. CDR3 residues: CASSESGLAVNEQFF. The CDR3 bases are TGCGCCAGCAGTGAGTCGGGACTGGCGGTTAATGAGCAGTTCTTC.

The chain recombines TRBV18 with TRBJ1-1; D is ambiguous. CDR1 is KGHSH and CDR2 is LQKENI in the germline V gene. The CDR3 contains 13 residues. Trimming left V 8 bases short and J 1 base short, with 11 bases between. In DNA, the CDR3 is TGTGCCAGCCCAGCCCCAGGGAACACTGAAGCTTTCTTT. Its protein product is CASPAPGNTEAFF.

This chain links TRBV18 with TRBJ2-4; 8 bases match TRBD2. The CDR3 sequence is 14 residues long. CDR1 is KGHSH, CDR2 LQKENI, per germline. Trimming cost V 5 bases and J 8 bases; bases outside gene matches: 8. CDR3: CASSRTSKGDIQYF. For the CDR3, the DNA is TGTGCCAGCTCAAGGACTAGCAAAGGGGACATTCAGTACTTC.

The genes are TRBV28 and TRBJ1-1; no reliable D call. Germline V gene sequence: CDR1 MDHEN, CDR2 SYDVKM. Trimming shortened V by 5 bases and J by 3 bases, and 16 bases separated the two germline ends. The CDR3 consists of 15 residues. CDR3 nucleotide sequence: TGTGCCAGCAGTGGCGTTGGCGCTGGGGACACTGAAGCTTTCTTT. This gives the protein CASSGVGAGDTEAFF.

This rearrangement joins TRBV5-5 to TRBJ1-2; D might be TRBD1 (5 bases). The CDR3 length is 13 residues. V lost 5 bases and J 2 bases, leaving 10 bases between the germline ends. The germline V gene has CDR1 SGHKS and CDR2 YYEKEE (reference sequence). CDR3 protein: CASSFRDNYGYTF. The CDR3 bases are TGTGCCAGCAGTTTCCGGGACAACTATGGCTACACCTTC.

This chain uses TRBV19 with TRBJ2-7, with no clear D. This CDR3 comprises 13 residues. Germline V CDR1 and CDR2: LNHDA, SQIVND (reference sequence). V gave up 8 bases and J gave up 0 bases, with 11 bases separating them. In DNA, the CDR3 is TGTGCCAGTTCAACGGCTAGCTCCTACGAGCAGTACTTC. Amino acid sequence: CASSTASSYEQYF.

This clone was detected only a few times. CDR3 DNA: TGTGCCAGCAGGTTGGGACAGGGTAATCAGCCCCAGCATTTT. Encoded protein: CASRLGQGNQPQHF. V is TRBV6-1 and J is TRBJ1-5, with 9 bases identical to TRBD1. Germline assignment: CDR1 MNHNS and CDR2 SASEGT. This CDR3 has 14 amino acids. The V and J ends lost 6 bases and 4 bases, in that order; junction bases with no gene match: 4.

The genes are TRBV2 and TRBJ2-3; possibly TRBD1 or TRBD2 for D (8 bases each). CDR1 and CDR2 from the germline V gene are SNHLY and FYNNEI. Trimming cost V 7 bases and J 9 bases, with 23 bases left between them. CDR3 length: 15 residues. The CDR3 sequence is CASNRDRPPGGTQYF. CDR3 sequence (DNA): TGTGCCAGCAACCGGGACAGGCCCCCGGGGGGGACGCAGTATTTT.

This clone has a handful of counts. The V gene is TRBV14, the J gene TRBJ2-2; D unclear. Germline CDR1 is SGHDN and CDR2 is FVKESK. CDR3 length equals 15 residues. Between the trimmed V and J ends, which lost 5 bases and 4 bases, there was a span of 14 bases. Here the CDR3 reads CASSEASIFTGELFF. The DNA of the CDR3 is TGTGCCAGCAGCGAGGCTTCCATTTTCACCGGGGAGCTGTTTTTT.

This sequence joins TRBV5-1 and TRBJ2-7; tentative D call: TRBD2 (7 bases). V dropped 4 bases and J dropped 5 bases, with 13 bases sitting between them. Per the germline V gene, CDR1 is SGHRS and CDR2 is YFSETQ. The CDR3 sequence is 13 residues long. CDR3 bases: TGCGCCAGCAGCGCCGGGGGGCTCCACGAGCAGTACTTC. Translated: CASSAGGLHEQYF.

The chain combines TRBV7-8 with TRBJ1-1, with TRBD1 as a possible D gene (5 bases). The V end was cut by 0 bases, the J end by 0 bases, with 8 bases between. The length of the CDR3 is 15 residues. Germline V gene sequence: CDR1 SGHVS, CDR2 FQNEAQ. CDR3 sequence reads: CASSLAGVLNTEAFF. DNA of the CDR3: TGTGCCAGCAGCTTAGCGGGGGTTTTGAACACTGAAGCTTTCTTT.

The V and J genes are TRBV11-2 and TRBJ2-6, with D tentatively TRBD2 (5 bases). Trimming shortened V by 5 bases and J by 0 bases, and 20 bases separated the two germline ends. The germline CDR1 and CDR2 sequences are SGHAT and FQNNGV. The CDR3 runs to 19 residues. The CDR3 is CASSQPPGAEYSGANVLTF. DNA of the CDR3: TGTGCCAGCAGCCAGCCCCCTGGAGCGGAGTACTCTGGGGCCAACGTCCTGACTTTC.

V usage is TRBV5-4 and J usage is TRBJ2-7, with 7 bases matching TRBD1. Germline CDR1 and CDR2: SGHNT and YYREEE (reference sequence). The CDR3 sequence is 14 residues long. Trimming cost V 1 base and J 4 bases; bases outside gene matches: 5. The CDR3 reads CASSLRQGDYEQYF. CDR3 bases: TGTGCCAGCAGCTTGCGACAGGGAGATTACGAGCAGTACTTC. The variable domain in full, completed from reference TRBV5-4 and TRBJ2-7, reads ETGVTQSPTHLIKTRGQQVTLRCSSQSGHNTVSWYQQALGQGPQFIFQYYREEENGRGNFPPRFSGLQFPNYSSELNVNALELDDSALYLCASSLRQGDYEQYFGPGTRLTVT.

The V and J genes are TRBV23-1 and TRBJ2-7, with 9 nucleotides matching TRBD1. TRBV23-1 is an ORF; its function is uncertain. After removal of 0 bases from V and 7 bases from J, the junction contained 22 bases not matched to a gene. The CDR3 runs to 20 residues. Here the CDR3 reads CASSQSKSRGREQGAREQYF. CDR3 in DNA: TGCGCCAGCAGTCAATCCAAAAGTAGGGGTAGAGAACAGGGGGCGAGAGAGCAGTACTTC.

This rearrangement joins TRBV6-1 to TRBJ2-2; 8 bases line up with TRBD2. V shed 4 bases, J shed 4 bases, and the junction held 5 bases outside the gene matches. CDR3 length: 15 residues. Per germline, CDR1 MNHNS and CDR2 SASEGT. CDR3 nucleotide sequence: TGTGCCAGCAGTGGGTTAGCGGGACTCACCGGGGAGCTGTTTTTT. Amino acids: CASSGLAGLTGELFF.

The chain uses TRBV9 and TRBJ2-5; D perhaps matches TRBD1 (6 bases). CDR3 length: 14 residues. Germline V gives CDR1 SGDLS, CDR2 YYNGEE. With 4 bases removed from V and 1 base from J, the gap between germline ends came to 11 bases. Written as DNA, the CDR3 is TGTGCCAGCAGCCCACAGGGTACCCAAGAGACCCAGTACTTC. It specifies CASSPQGTQETQYF.

The rearrangement links TRBV5-1 to TRBJ2-1; D is undetermined. Germline V gene sequence: CDR1 SGHRS, CDR2 YFSETQ. V was pared by 2 bases and J by 8 bases, with 11 bases between. The CDR3 has 13 residues. The CDR3 nucleotides read TGCGCCAGCAGCTTCGGCGATGCGTATGAGCAGTTCTTC. This sequence encodes CASSFGDAYEQFF.

This clone was detected only a few times. The rearrangement uses TRBV19 and TRBJ2-1; unclear D gene. This CDR3 region has 11 residues. The germline V gene has CDR1 LNHDA and CDR2 SQIVND (reference sequence). V dropped 4 bases and J dropped 10 bases, with 8 bases sitting between them. The CDR3 loop is CASSTAFEQFF. The CDR3 DNA reads as TGTGCCAGTAGTACCGCGTTCGAGCAGTTCTTC.

The chain is built from TRBV20-1 and TRBJ2-3; no reliable D call. Germline CDR1 reads DFQATT; CDR2 reads SNEGSKA (reference sequence). Deletions cut 5 bases from V and 6 bases from J, with 9 bases between. The CDR3 extends over 11 amino acids. This CDR3 is CSAYTPDTQYF. CDR3 coding DNA: TGCAGTGCTTACACCCCGGATACGCAGTATTTT.

The CDR3 region is CASSQDPDDRSTDTQYF. As DNA, the CDR3 is TGCGCCAGCAGCCAAGATCCAGACGATCGTAGCACAGATACGCAGTATTTT. The chain employs TRBV4-1 and TRBJ2-3; D remains ambiguous. This CDR3 is 17 amino acids long. Germline V lookup: CDR1 MGHRA, CDR2 YSYEKL. The ends were cut back, 0 bases at V and 0 bases at J, with 13 bases in the middle.

CDR3 residues: CASSRTGQGSEGGYTF. As DNA, the CDR3 is TGCGCCAGCAGCCGAACGGGACAGGGAAGCGAGGGTGGCTACACCTTC. The chain links TRBV5-1 to TRBJ1-2; TRBD1 matches at 9 bases. The CDR3 runs to 16 residues. Trimming removed 4 bases from V and 7 bases from J; junction bases left unmatched: 14. The germline gives CDR1 SGHRS, CDR2 YFSETQ.

The chain carries TRBV2 and TRBJ1-3; D is undetermined. Germline V CDR1 and CDR2: SNHLY, FYNNEI. Between the trimmed V and J ends, which lost 3 bases and 3 bases, there was a span of 18 bases. This CDR3 comprises 17 residues. Here the CDR3 reads CASSDRIKGLSGNTIYF. The DNA for the CDR3 is TGTGCCAGCAGTGACCGTATAAAGGGTTTGAGTGGAAACACCATATATTTT.

V usage is TRBV2 and J usage is TRBJ2-1; 9 bases map to TRBD2. After removal of 4 bases from V and 7 bases from J, the junction contained 11 bases not matched to a gene. This CDR3 has 16 residues. The germline V gene has CDR1 SNHLY and CDR2 FYNNEI. CDR3 loop: CASSVRLAGVPNEQFF. DNA for the CDR3: TGTGCCAGCAGTGTCCGCTTAGCGGGAGTTCCAAATGAGCAGTTCTTC.